The 20 T cell receptor beta chains below come from one sample, sequenced in a study of PD-1 blockade in mismatch repair-deficient tumors. TCRdb's table, derived via immunoSEQ multiplex PCR, lists solely in-frame clones and lacks some. The data show about 66,000 clones, with more than 75% seen just once and roughly 5% held by the top ten. Sequences were derived from peripheral blood, sampled 2 weeks after starting pembrolizumab. These receptors all stem from an adult with mismatch repair-deficient cancer.

The chain employs TRBV6-1 and TRBJ1-2; 7 positions match TRBD1. The CDR3 totals 13 residues. Germline CDR1 is MNHNS and CDR2 is SASEGT. The J segment lost 8 bases and the V segment lost 6 bases, leaving 9 bases of the junction unmatched. As DNA, the CDR3 is TGTGCCAGCAGGGCGACAGGGAGGAGCGGCTACACCTTC. Amino acids: CASRATGRSGYTF.

This clone was seen once. The chain joins TRBV6-6 to TRBJ1-4; TRBD1 matches at 8 bases. The CDR3 spans 15 residues. V lost 5 bases, J lost 7 bases, and 9 bases stayed unmatched. Germline CDR1 is MNHNY and CDR2 is SVGAGI (reference sequence). CDR3 DNA sequence: TGTGCCAGCAGTGGACTCAGGGGGCGCGGTGAAAAACTGTTTTTT. Residues: CASSGLRGRGEKLFF.

This clone was observed a handful of times. The chain recombines TRBV29-1 with TRBJ2-7, with D possibly being TRBD1 (6 bases). V lost 4 bases and J lost 2, with 6 bases in between. CDR1 and CDR2 from the germline V gene are SQVTM and ANQGSEA. The CDR3 length is 11 residues. The chain's CDR3 is CSVGDTYEQYF. CDR3 nucleotide sequence: TGCAGCGTTGGGGACACCTACGAGCAGTACTTC.

V is TRBV7-2 and J is TRBJ2-5; 13 positions match TRBD2. The trim removed 6 bases at V and 5 bases at J, leaving 6 bases unmatched. The germline gives CDR1 SGHTA, CDR2 FQGNSA. CDR3 size: 15 residues. CDR3 amino acids: CASRGLAGWGETQYF. As DNA, the CDR3 is TGTGCCAGCAGGGGACTAGCGGGGTGGGGGGAGACCCAGTACTTC.

V gene TRBV27 combines with J gene TRBJ2-3; 10 bases agree with TRBD1. CDR1 MNHEY and CDR2 SMNVEV come from the germline V gene (reference sequence). J gave up 4 bases and V 6 bases, and 10 bases lay outside the gene matches. The CDR3 sequence is 16 residues long. This CDR3 is CASSTHDRGRADTQYF. In DNA, the CDR3 is TGTGCCAGCAGCACCCATGACAGGGGGCGAGCAGATACGCAGTATTTT.

V gene TRBV6-6 combines with J gene TRBJ2-1, with 7 bases lining up with TRBD2. The CDR3 runs to 14 residues. Germline assignment: CDR1 MNHNY and CDR2 SVGAGI (reference sequence). V shed 8 bases and J 1 base; nucleotides not matched to a gene: 5. In DNA form, the CDR3 reads TGTGCCAGCGGGAGCGGGAATTCCTACAATGAGCAGTTCTTC. This gives the protein CASGSGNSYNEQFF.

The chain carries TRBV4-1 and TRBJ2-2; 8 nucleotides agree with TRBD1. This CDR3 comprises 13 residues. V shed 7 bases and J 7 bases; nucleotides not matched to a gene: 5. Germline CDR1 and CDR2: MGHRA and YSYEKL. The CDR3: CASKHRGNGELFF. CDR3 sequence (DNA): TGCGCCAGCAAACACAGGGGGAACGGGGAGCTGTTTTTT.

This sequence joins TRBV5-1 and TRBJ1-3; no clear D gene. Germline CDR1 is SGHRS and CDR2 is YFSETQ. V was shortened by 0 bases and J by 0 bases, with 4 bases between the two germline ends. The CDR3 is 14 amino acids. As DNA, the CDR3 is TGCGCCAGCAGCTTGGAGGACTCTGGAAACACCATATATTTT. This codes for CASSLEDSGNTIYF.

This chain links TRBV19 with TRBJ2-1, with 8 bases identical to TRBD1. The V gene end was trimmed by 2 bases and the J gene end by 8 bases; junction bases not matched to a gene: 8. The CDR3 sequence is 15 residues long. The germline gives CDR1 LNHDA, CDR2 SQIVND (reference sequence). The CDR3 protein is CASSIPGQGVDEQFF. For the CDR3, the DNA is TGTGCCAGTAGTATACCTGGACAGGGCGTGGATGAGCAGTTCTTC. The whole variable domain, filled in from reference TRBV19 and TRBJ2-1, reads DGGITQSPKYLFRKEGQNVTLSCEQNLNHDAMYWYRQDPGQGLRLIYYSQIVNDFQKGDIAEGYSVSREKKESFPLTVTSAQKNPTAFYLCASSIPGQGVDEQFFGPGTRLTVL.

The chain carries TRBV5-1 and TRBJ2-1; 9 nucleotides align to TRBD2. V gave up 2 bases and J gave up 2 bases; unmatched junction bases: 2. The CDR3 is made up of 15 amino acids. Germline-derived CDR1 and CDR2 are SGHRS and YFSETQ. CDR3: CASSLASGTYNEQFF. In nucleotides, the CDR3 is TGCGCCAGCAGCTTAGCTAGCGGGACCTACAATGAGCAGTTCTTC.

This chain joins TRBV18 and TRBJ1-6; 11 bases agree with TRBD1. Unmatched junction bases numbered 5, after V lost 2 bases and J lost 2 bases. The V gene's germline CDR1 is KGHSH and CDR2 LQKENI. CDR3 length: 18 amino acids. The CDR3 here is CASSPGGQGATYNSPLHF. CDR3 nucleotides: TGTGCCAGCTCACCAGGAGGACAGGGGGCCACCTATAATTCACCCCTCCACTTT.

This rearrangement joins TRBV11-3 to TRBJ2-1, with D possibly TRBD2 on 6 matching bases. This CDR3 is 16 amino acids long. The V gene's germline CDR1 is SGHNT and CDR2 YENEEA. Trimming left V 4 bases short and J 1 base short, with 14 bases between. The CDR3 loop is CASSSWREVSYNEQFF. CDR3 in DNA: TGTGCCAGCAGCTCGTGGAGGGAGGTTTCCTACAATGAGCAGTTCTTC.

This chain uses TRBV7-9 with TRBJ2-3; tentative D call: TRBD2 (6 bases). With 3 bases removed from V and 0 bases from J, the gap between germline ends came to 19 bases. The CDR3 length is 18 residues. Germline-derived CDR1 and CDR2 are SEHNR and FQNEAQ (reference sequence). The CDR3 nucleotides read TGTGCCAGCAGCTTCTCTCTGGGCGGGACCTCTAGCACAGATACGCAGTATTTT. Its protein is CASSFSLGGTSSTDTQYF.

The chain carries TRBV6-6 and TRBJ2-5; possibly TRBD2 for D (6 bases). V shed 6 bases and J shed 2 bases, with 10 bases lying between them. Per the germline V gene, CDR1 is MNHNY and CDR2 is SVGAGI (reference sequence). CDR3 length: 13 amino acids. CDR3 sequence: CASSTGRQETQYF. The CDR3 bases are TGTGCCAGCAGCACGGGGAGGCAAGAGACCCAGTACTTC.

This clone was recorded a few times. The V gene is TRBV11-3, the J gene TRBJ1-5; D is perhaps TRBD1 (6 bases). The CDR3 sequence is 13 residues long. Deletions cut 5 bases from V and 7 bases from J, with 12 bases between. CDR1 is SGHNT, CDR2 YENEEA, per germline. For the CDR3, the DNA is TGTGCCAGCAGCCAGGGGATACGGCAGCCCCAGCATTTT. Translated: CASSQGIRQPQHF.

In nucleotides, the CDR3 is TGTGCCAGCAGCTTAGCTCCTAGCGGGATTTACAATGAGCAGTTCTTC. Translating it yields CASSLAPSGIYNEQFF. This chain uses TRBV7-2 with TRBJ2-1; 9 nucleotides agree with TRBD2. Germline V gene data show CDR1 as SGHTA and CDR2 as FQGNSA. The CDR3 covers 16 residues. The junction had 4 bases not matched to a gene; V was cut back by 0 bases and J by 4 bases.

This clone showed up just a few times. The chain uses TRBV18 and TRBJ1-1; 10 bases fit TRBD1. Germline CDR1 is KGHSH and CDR2 is LQKENI. The V and J ends lost 4 bases and 5 bases, in that order; junction bases with no gene match: 10. This CDR3 is built from 16 residues. The DNA for the CDR3 is TGTGCCAGCTCACTTCCCCCGGACAGGGGGTGGACTGAAGCTTTCTTT. Translated: CASSLPPDRGWTEAFF.

This chain uses TRBV7-9 with TRBJ2-1; TRBD2 matches at 13 bases. Germline loops: CDR1 SEHNR, CDR2 FQNEAQ (reference sequence). This CDR3 spans 16 amino acids. V lost 5 bases, J lost 8 bases, and 9 bases stayed unmatched. CDR3 protein: CASSRTSGRSMDEQFF. Here the CDR3 DNA reads TGTGCCAGCAGCCGGACTAGCGGGAGAAGTATGGATGAGCAGTTCTTC.

The rearrangement joins TRBV4-1 to TRBJ1-1, with D possibly being TRBD1 (6 bases). Trimming took off 1 base at V and 5 bases at J, with 8 bases between the two ends. This CDR3 spans 13 amino acids. Germline CDR1 and CDR2: MGHRA and YSYEKL. The DNA of the CDR3 is TGCGCCAGCAGCCAAGCCAGGGGTACTGAAGCTTTCTTT. This gives the protein CASSQARGTEAFF.

The gene calls are TRBV5-1 and TRBJ1-1; D unclear. V was shortened by 1 base and J by 6 bases, with 4 bases between the two germline ends. Germline CDR1 is SGHRS and CDR2 is YFSETQ. There are 11 residues in the CDR3. The CDR3 loop reads CASSLRSEAFF. CDR3 nucleotides: TGCGCCAGCAGCTTGAGATCTGAAGCTTTCTTT.